The T cell receptor beta chain under discussion was sequenced for a study of blood T cell repertoires in COVID-19. Study at large: Some COVID-19 samples were acute and others convalescent; all came from the United States, Italy and Spain.

V shed 7 bases and J 1 base; nucleotides not matched to a gene: 4. From germline, CDR1 is MDHEN and CDR2 SYDVKM. This CDR3 has 15 amino acids. How the authors handled the data: It was from reference gene primer amplification that nucleated cell counts were estimated. TCRdb keeps only in-frame clones here, not all; method: immunoSEQ multiplex PCR. Clonal size and the V and J genes are those of that table, whereas D and trimming came from the DNA. The data hold about 91,000 clones, with around 79% observed a single time. The sequenced sample was peripheral blood. J is TRBJ2-3 and V is TRBV28; 11 bases are shared with TRBD2. This TCR was recovered from a woman aged 80 or over with acute or convalescent COVID-19. CDR3 DNA sequence: TGTGCCAGCATGACTAGCGGGACGGGCACAGATACGCAGTATTTT. Translated, it gives CASMTSGTGTDTQYF.